This T cell receptor beta chain derives from a study of blood T cell repertoires in COVID-19. At the level of the study: The samples span acute and convalescent COVID-19 from the United States, Italy and Spain.

The method was immunoSEQ multiplex PCR; TCRdb's version includes in-frame clones alone and lacks a portion of them. The sample carries around 32,000 clones, roughly 88% recorded once. CDR1 and CDR2 (germline): KGHSH, LQKENI. The ends lost 4 bases at V and 1 base at J; junction bases unmatched: 9. This CDR3 has 16 amino acids. Sequencing was done on a sample of peripheral blood. The chain employs TRBV18 and TRBJ1-1; 7 bases are a match to TRBD1. The clonotype was recovered from a man between 70 and 80 years old with active or convalescent COVID-19. CDR3 region: CASSQPIGGGNTEAFF. The CDR3 DNA is TGTGCCAGCTCACAACCAATAGGGGGCGGGAACACTGAAGCTTTCTTT.